This T cell receptor (beta chain) came from a study of preoperative IRX-2 immunotherapy in early breast cancer. Here immunoSEQ multiplex PCR was the method, and the copy in TCRdb shows in-frame clones only, minus some. The table lists about 23,000 clones, 80% to 90% of them singletons, with roughly 9% in the top ten. Documented treatment: preoperative locoregional IRX-2 cytokine immunotherapy. This phase Ib study tested locoregional IRX-2 cytokine immunotherapy given before surgery. Germline CDR1 is LNHDA and CDR2 is SQIVND (reference sequence). V lost 6 bases to trimming and J lost 7 bases, with 15 bases between them. The CDR3 contains 13 residues.

The sample was tumor tissue, taken after IRX-2 immunotherapy. J is TRBJ1-2 and V is TRBV19; D may be TRBD1 (5 bases). The receptor comes from a human donor with breast cancer. CDR3 sequence reads: CASSPGGSSGYTF. CDR3 nucleotide sequence: TGTGCCAGTAGCCCTGGGGGGTCGAGTGGCTACACCTTC.